These 32 T cell receptor beta chains came from one sample sequenced in a study of shared clonotypes between healthy human individuals. Clones were read by immunoSEQ multiplex PCR, and TCRdb kept only the in-frame ones, dropping some. The sample lists about 520,000 clones, about 78% seen once, with about 11% in the top ten. Sequenced sample: PBMCs. These receptors were taken from a woman aged 40-49 years in good health. Some clones in this sample may be carry-over from other donors' samples.

There are a few counts of this clone. The same CDR3 can be traced to other DNA sequences in this sample. The chain couples TRBV6-5 to TRBJ2-7; D is uncertain. The germline V and J ends were trimmed by 0 bases and 4 bases, with 4 bases remaining between them. The germline gives CDR1 MNHEY, CDR2 SVGAGI. The CDR3 covers 12 residues. The CDR3 here is CASSYSRYEQYF. CDR3 in DNA: TGTGCCAGCAGTTACTCTCGGTACGAGCAGTACTTC.

This chain connects TRBV11-2 to TRBJ2-1; D ambiguous. CDR3 length equals 15 residues. Between the trimmed V and J ends, which lost 2 bases and 0 bases, there was a span of 8 bases. Germline loops: CDR1 SGHAT, CDR2 FQNNGV. The DNA of the CDR3 is TGTGCCAGCAGCTTACCGTGGAGCTCCTACAATGAGCAGTTCTTC. This gives the protein CASSLPWSSYNEQFF. Based on the CDR3 plus reference TRBV11-2 and TRBJ2-1, the full variable domain is EAGVAQSPRYKIIEKRQSVAFWCNPISGHATLYWYQQILGQGPKLLIQFQNNGVVDDSQLPKDRFSAERLKGVDSTLKIQPAKLEDSAVYLCASSLPWSSYNEQFFGPGTRLTVL.

J is TRBJ2-3 and V is TRBV7-2; D unclear. Germline V gives CDR1 SGHTA, CDR2 FQGNSA. The CDR3 runs 14 residues. The V and J ends lost 5 bases and 2 bases respectively, with 11 bases between them. CDR3: CASSRPPYTDTQYF. CDR3 in DNA: TGTGCCAGCAGCCGGCCTCCCTACACAGATACGCAGTATTTT.

The gene calls are TRBV28 and TRBJ2-7; 8 bases fit TRBD2. Germline-derived CDR1 and CDR2 are MDHEN and SYDVKM. The CDR3 has 15 amino acids. J lost 3 bases, V lost 7 bases, and 11 bases had no gene match. The CDR3 region has the DNA TGTGCCAGCATCCCCTTTAGCGGGATAGGCTACGAGCAGTACTTC. It codes for CASIPFSGIGYEQYF.

CDR3 DNA sequence: TGTGCCAGCTCCCTTGACATCCAAGAGACCCAGTACTTC. Its translation is CASSLDIQETQYF. V gene TRBV18 combines with J gene TRBJ2-5; D remains ambiguous. The V end was cut by 6 bases, the J end by 1 base, with 9 bases between. CDR3 length: 13 amino acids. CDR1 is KGHSH and CDR2 is LQKENI in the germline V gene.

In its sample, this clone was seen a few times. The junction departs from germline at one end; a sequencing error may be responsible. The V gene is TRBV4-1, the J gene TRBJ1-1, with 10 bases fitting TRBD1. Germline CDR1 and CDR2: MGHRA and YSYEKL. This CDR3 is 14 amino acids long. The CDR3 region is CASSRGQGNNEAFF. The DNA for the CDR3 is TGCGCCAGCAGCCGGGGACAGGGGAACAATGAAGCTTTCTTT.

The chain is built from TRBV5-5 and TRBJ2-5, with D unresolved. The CDR3 has 13 amino acids. The germline V gene has CDR1 SGHKS and CDR2 YYEKEE (reference sequence). Between the trimmed V and J ends, which lost 6 bases and 5 bases, there was a span of 14 bases. CDR3 sequence reads: CASKRGSEETQYF. CDR3 bases: TGTGCCAGCAAACGCGGATCGGAGGAGACCCAGTACTTC.

The chain employs TRBV21-1 and TRBJ1-5; TRBD1 was called by the table and not checked on the DNA. TRBV21-1 is a listed pseudogene. This CDR3 is 17 amino acids long. The chain's CDR3 is CASSKEFQGVSNQPQHF. DNA for the CDR3: TGTGCCAGCAGCAAAGAATTCCAGGGGGTTAGCAATCAGCCCCAGCATTTT.

V and J are TRBV9 and TRBJ1-3; unclear D gene. V was clipped by 4 bases and J by 0 bases, with 11 bases between them. Germline assignment: CDR1 SGDLS and CDR2 YYNGEE. The CDR3 runs 15 residues. The CDR3 sequence: CASSTQATSGNTIYF. The CDR3, as DNA: TGTGCCAGCAGCACCCAAGCGACCTCTGGAAACACCATATATTTT.

The rearrangement uses TRBV15 and TRBJ1-5; TRBD1 matches 11 bases. V gave up 3 bases and J gave up 5 bases; unmatched junction bases: 6. There are 16 residues in the CDR3. Germline-derived CDR1 and CDR2 are LNHNV and YYDKDF (reference sequence). For the CDR3, the DNA is TGTGCCACCAGCAGGGATGGGACAGGGGGGGATCAGCCCCAGCATTTT. Translation gives CATSRDGTGGDQPQHF.

The DNA for the CDR3 is TGTGCCAGCAGCATAAGAGGGGGAAGAACCGGGGAGCTGTTTTTT. Its translation: CASSIRGGRTGELFF. The rearrangement uses TRBV11-3 and TRBJ2-2; D may be TRBD1 (6 bases). The CDR3 runs 15 residues. V was shortened by 5 bases and J by 5 bases, with 15 bases between the two germline ends. CDR1 SGHNT and CDR2 YENEEA come from the germline V gene.

This clone was seen a handful of times. This rearrangement joins TRBV2 to TRBJ1-2; D may be TRBD1 (5 bases). CDR3 size: 14 residues. The germline V gene has CDR1 SNHLY and CDR2 FYNNEI. Trimming pared 4 bases from V and 3 bases from J, leaving 12 bases between. The CDR3 sequence is CASSGDVKDYGYTF. Written as DNA, the CDR3 is TGTGCCAGCAGTGGGGACGTTAAGGACTATGGCTACACCTTC. Full variable domain (outside the CDR3, taken from reference TRBV2 and TRBJ1-2): EPEVTQTPSHQVTQMGQEVILRCVPISNHLYFYWYRQILGQKVEFLVSFYNNEISEKSEIFDDQFSVERPDGSNFTLKIRSTKLEDSAMYFCASSGDVKDYGYTFGSGTRLTVV.

This clone was detected only once. The chain joins TRBV4-3 to TRBJ2-5, with TRBD2 as a possible D gene (5 bases). Trimming removed 1 base from V and 5 bases from J, with 14 bases in between. The CDR3 covers 15 residues. The germline gives CDR1 LGHNA, CDR2 YSLEER. CDR3 DNA sequence: TGCGCCAGCAGCCAAGTTTTGGCTAGCCGGGAGACCCAGTACTTC. Translated, it gives CASSQVLASRETQYF.

This clone was seen only once. V is TRBV28 and J is TRBJ1-2; D gene unclear. The CDR3 is made up of 12 amino acids. Germline V gene lookup returns CDR1 MDHEN and CDR2 SYDVKM. V was trimmed by 3 bases and J by 3 bases, leaving 5 bases between them. The CDR3 reads CASSLIDYGYTF. The CDR3 nucleotides are TGTGCCAGCAGTTTGATAGACTATGGCTACACCTTC.

Of note for this clone: Germline is not matched at one junction end, which may reflect a read error. The CDR3 nucleotides are TGTGCCAGCTCCGGGACAGGGGGCGGTCTCACCGGGGAGCTGCTTTTT. Translating gives CASSGTGGGLTGELLF. V and J are TRBV2 and TRBJ2-2; TRBD1 matches at 12 bases. Germline V gene data show CDR1 as SNHLY and CDR2 as FYNNEI. The CDR3 is 16 residues long.

About this clone: Given a much more abundant clone one base away, this may be a read error. The CDR3 does not end in the conserved phenylalanine or tryptophan, so this is likely a read error. The chain combines TRBV5-1 with TRBJ1-6; 7 bases align to TRBD1. V was pared by 4 bases and J by 7 bases, with 11 bases of the junction left unmatched. This CDR3 is 16 amino acids long. Germline CDR1 SGHRS, CDR2 YFSETQ. This chain's CDR3 is CASSRQGEGVNSPLHL. The CDR3 DNA reads as TGCGCCAGCAGCAGACAGGGAGAGGGGGTGAATTCACCCCTCCACCTT.

The V and J genes are TRBV27 and TRBJ1-1; perhaps TRBD1 as D (5 bases). V lost 8 bases, J lost 4 bases, and 14 bases lay in between. Germline values: CDR1 MNHEY, CDR2 SMNVEV (reference sequence). The CDR3 is 13 amino acids. In nucleotides, the CDR3 is TGTGCCAGCCGGGAGCGGGGGGGCACTGAAGCTTTCTTT. It translates to CASRERGGTEAFF.

The V gene is TRBV15, the J gene TRBJ2-7, with D maybe TRBD1 (6 bases). The V and J ends lost 1 base and 7 bases respectively, with 14 bases between them. This CDR3 is built from 14 residues. Per germline, CDR1 LNHNV and CDR2 YYDKDF (reference sequence). CDR3 nucleotide sequence: TGTGCCACCAGCAGAGGGGCAGGGGCGTTTGAGCAGTACTTC. Its translation is CATSRGAGAFEQYF.

Concerning this clone: The junction departs from germline at one end; a sequencing error may be responsible. The chain uses TRBV2 and TRBJ1-1; D perhaps matches TRBD1 (5 bases). Germline-derived CDR1 and CDR2 are SNHLY and FYNNEI. CDR3 size: 15 residues. In DNA form, the CDR3 reads TGTGCCAGCAGTCAAGCGGGGCTAACAAACACTGAAGCTTTCTTT. This codes for CASSQAGLTNTEAFF.

The CDR3 reads CASSPGRFGQETQYF. For the CDR3, the DNA is TGTGCCAGCTCACCGGGGAGGTTTGGACAAGAGACCCAGTACTTC. The chain combines TRBV18 with TRBJ2-5; D is possibly TRBD2 (6 bases). This CDR3 is built from 15 residues. Between the trimmed V and J ends, which lost 3 bases and 2 bases, there was a span of 13 bases. Germline assignment: CDR1 KGHSH and CDR2 LQKENI.

The rearrangement uses TRBV9 and TRBJ2-7, with TRBD1 as a possible D gene (6 bases). The CDR3 runs 14 residues. Trimming cost V 0 bases and J 7 bases, with 14 bases left between them. Germline values: CDR1 SGDLS, CDR2 YYNGEE. CDR3 region: CASSVGGQVGEQYF. CDR3 in DNA: TGTGCCAGCAGCGTAGGGGGGCAGGTGGGTGAGCAGTACTTC.

This sequence joins TRBV11-2 and TRBJ2-7; tentatively, D is TRBD1 (6 bases). The germline V and J ends were trimmed by 1 base and 6 bases, with 16 bases remaining between them. The CDR3 extends over 15 amino acids. CDR1 is SGHAT and CDR2 is FQNNGV in the germline V gene. CDR3 in DNA: TGTGCCAGCAGCTTAGTTAGCAGGGGAATTGGCGAGCAGTACTTC. The encoded protein is CASSLVSRGIGEQYF.

The chain links TRBV10-3 to TRBJ2-7, with TRBD2 matching 16 bases. From germline, CDR1 is ENHRY and CDR2 SYGVKD. The CDR3 spans 15 residues. The V segment lost 11 bases and the J segment 7 bases; nucleotides outside the gene matches: 11. The CDR3 loop reads CAGAGTSGRAGEQYF. The CDR3 DNA follows: TGTGCCGGAGCCGGGACTAGCGGGAGGGCCGGGGAGCAGTACTTC.

The rearrangement joins TRBV7-8 to TRBJ1-2; 9 nucleotides align to TRBD1. Germline CDR1 is SGHVS and CDR2 is FQNEAQ. This CDR3 is 17 amino acids long. V shed 1 base, J shed 4 bases, and the junction held 10 bases outside the gene matches. This chain's CDR3 is CASSLVPSTGGAYGYTF. The CDR3 DNA reads as TGTGCCAGCAGCTTAGTCCCCTCGACAGGGGGGGCCTATGGCTACACCTTC.

The gene calls are TRBV28 and TRBJ1-2, with TRBD1 identical over 8 bases. Germline V gives CDR1 MDHEN, CDR2 SYDVKM. CDR3 length equals 14 residues. V lost 4 bases to trimming and J lost 8 bases; unmatched junction nucleotides: 9. The CDR3: CASSSGQATRGYTF. The CDR3 DNA is TGTGCCAGCAGTTCGGGACAGGCCACTAGGGGCTACACCTTC.

On this clone: At one end, the junction sequence differs from germline, possibly due to a read error. The genes are TRBV11-2 and TRBJ1-1, with D maybe TRBD1 (5 bases). The CDR3 contains 15 residues. CDR1 is SGHAT, CDR2 FQNNGV, per germline. The CDR3 DNA sequence: TGTGCCAGCAGCCTAGATCGGGCAGGGTTAACTGAAGCTTTCTTT. Its protein is CASSLDRAGLTEAFF. Supplemented by reference TRBV11-2 and TRBJ1-1, the full variable domain reads EAGVAQSPRYKIIEKRQSVAFWCNPISGHATLYWYQQILGQGPKLLIQFQNNGVVDDSQLPKDRFSAERLKGVDSTLKIQPAKLEDSAVYLCASSLDRAGLTEAFFGQGTRLTVV.

The chain has TRBV9 and TRBJ2-3; 15 nucleotides align to TRBD2. The V and J ends lost 0 bases and 5 bases, in that order; junction bases with no gene match: 7. Germline V gene data show CDR1 as SGDLS and CDR2 as YYNGEE. This CDR3 has 18 residues. CDR3 region: CASSVGRTSGRAIDTQYF. In DNA form, the CDR3 reads TGTGCCAGCAGCGTAGGGAGGACTAGCGGGAGGGCCATAGATACGCAGTATTTT.

The chain has TRBV18 and TRBJ2-5, with D possibly matching TRBD2 (6 bases). Germline lookup yields CDR1 KGHSH and CDR2 LQKENI. Trimming removed 0 bases from V and 10 bases from J, with 15 bases in between. This CDR3 is 14 amino acids long. As DNA, the CDR3 is TGTGCCAGCTCACCACCGCCTAGCGCATCTGACCAGTACTTC. The encoded protein is CASSPPPSASDQYF.

V and J are TRBV2 and TRBJ2-4, with 7 positions matching TRBD1. Germline assignment: CDR1 SNHLY and CDR2 FYNNEI. The CDR3 runs to 14 residues. V gave up 2 bases and J gave up 5 bases; unmatched junction bases: 3. The CDR3 DNA reads as TGTGCCAGCAGTGAATGGGACAGTCAAAACATTCAGTACTTC. Translating it yields CASSEWDSQNIQYF.

The chain combines TRBV11-3 with TRBJ2-7; D perhaps matches TRBD1 (5 bases). Germline assignment: CDR1 SGHNT and CDR2 YENEEA. V gave up 3 bases and J gave up 2 bases, with 11 bases separating them. The CDR3 spans 14 residues. CDR3 bases: TGTGCCAGCAGCTTCTCGGACATAGCCTACGAGCAGTACTTC. Translated: CASSFSDIAYEQYF.

Note on this clone: This may arise from a read error, as a much more abundant clone is one base away. V gene TRBV28 combines with J gene TRBJ1-5, with D perhaps matching TRBD1 (6 bases). This CDR3 has 12 residues. CDR1 is MDHEN, CDR2 SYDVKM, per germline. V was clipped by 5 bases and J by 9 bases, with 11 bases between them. The CDR3: CASSARGLPQHF. The CDR3, as DNA: TGTGCCAGCAGTGCGAGGGGGTTGCCCCAGCATTTT.

The chain has TRBV20-1 and TRBJ2-5; D remains unclear. The CDR3 covers 10 residues. Deletions cut 6 bases from V and 5 bases from J, with 7 bases between. Germline assignment: CDR1 DFQATT and CDR2 SNEGSKA (reference sequence). The CDR3 nucleotides read TGCAGTGCAGAAAGGGAGACCCAGTACTTC. It translates to CSAERETQYF.